This T cell receptor (beta chain) is drawn from a study of shared clonotypes between healthy human individuals. Study observations and caveats: Apart from blood, nothing was sampled; tissue repertoires likely differ.

In regard to this clone: Its antigen is not known.

Germline V gene data show CDR1 as KGHSH and CDR2 as LQKENI. The CDR3 runs 16 residues. J was trimmed by 6 bases and V by 1 base; bases with no gene match: 4. Sequencing used immunoSEQ multiplex PCR; TCRdb keeps in-frame clones, though not all of them. The data show fewer than 2.5 million clones, 80% to 95% seen once. The sequence was collected from a man aged 18-30 years in good health. Some clones in this sample may be carry-over from other donors' samples. The chain recombines TRBV18 with TRBJ2-3; 13 bases are shared with TRBD2. Sequencing was done on a sample of naive CD4+ T cells from PBMCs. This sample's subset: CD45RA+ positively selected. The CDR3 sequence is CASSPRTSGSGDTQYF. CDR3 nucleotides: TGTGCCAGCTCACCACGGACTAGCGGGAGTGGGGATACGCAGTATTTT.